The 25 T cell receptor beta chains below all came from one sample that was sequenced in a study of T cells in localized non-small cell lung cancer. Produced via immunoSEQ multiplex PCR; TCRdb's table is partial and in-frame only. The sample gives about 25,000 clones, more than 90% of which show up once; 13% to 15% is in the top ten. Sample: peripheral blood, taken before any cancer treatment. The receptors shown here come from a man aged 35-69 years with stage III squamous cell lung carcinoma.

The V call is TRBV27, the J call TRBJ2-7; maybe TRBD1 (5 bases). Germline values: CDR1 MNHEY, CDR2 SMNVEV (reference sequence). V was cut by 1 base and J by 12 bases, with 13 bases left in between. There are 12 residues in the CDR3. The CDR3, as DNA: TGTGCCAGCAGTTTATTAATGGACAAAGCGTACTTC. Its translation: CASSLLMDKAYF.

The chain links TRBV2 to TRBJ2-1; 9 bases are a match to TRBD2. This CDR3 spans 14 amino acids. V gave up 8 bases and J gave up 0 bases; unmatched junction bases: 2. Germline V lookup: CDR1 SNHLY, CDR2 FYNNEI. CDR3 in DNA: TGTGCCAGCGTTAGCGGGAGCTCCTACAATGAGCAGTTCTTC. Translating it yields CASVSGSSYNEQFF.

The rearrangement uses TRBV4-1 and TRBJ2-3; TRBD2 might be the D (7 bases). Per germline, CDR1 MGHRA and CDR2 YSYEKL. V dropped 2 bases and J dropped 4 bases, with 16 bases sitting between them. CDR3 length: 16 amino acids. This CDR3 reads CASSQPSRGGADTQYF. For the CDR3, the DNA is TGCGCCAGCAGCCAACCCTCTCGAGGGGGGGCAGATACGCAGTATTTT.

The chain links TRBV4-1 to TRBJ2-3; 11 bases are a match to TRBD2. This CDR3 region has 16 residues. The germline V gene has CDR1 MGHRA and CDR2 YSYEKL. Unmatched junction bases numbered 6, after V lost 1 base and J lost 6 bases. The CDR3 protein is CASSQVASGGRDTQYF. The CDR3 nucleotides read TGCGCCAGCAGCCAAGTGGCTAGCGGGGGGCGGGATACGCAGTATTTT.

This chain connects TRBV10-3 to TRBJ2-7; either TRBD1 or TRBD2 may supply D (5 bases each). CDR3 size: 12 residues. The V end was cut by 8 bases, the J end by 2 bases, with 10 bases between. The germline CDR1 and CDR2 sequences are ENHRY and SYGVKD. The chain's CDR3 is CAIGTGPYEQYF. The CDR3 DNA follows: TGTGCCATCGGGACGGGGCCCTACGAGCAGTACTTC.

This sequence joins TRBV7-9 and TRBJ1-5, with no clear D. V gave up 6 bases and J gave up 2 bases, with 11 bases separating them. The V gene's germline CDR1 is SEHNR and CDR2 FQNEAQ (reference sequence). The CDR3 length is 14 residues. In DNA, the CDR3 is TGTGCCAGCAGTACGACCTCGGGCAATCAGCCCCAGCATTTT. Its translation: CASSTTSGNQPQHF.

The chain carries TRBV28 and TRBJ2-7; 11 positions match TRBD2. Per germline, CDR1 MDHEN and CDR2 SYDVKM. V shed 6 bases, J shed 6 bases, and the junction held 13 bases outside the gene matches. The CDR3 runs to 16 residues. The CDR3 nucleotides read TGTGCCAGCAGATCCTCCGGGACTAGCGGTGTGGTCGAGCAGTACTTC. Protein product: CASRSSGTSGVVEQYF.

This chain uses TRBV7-2 with TRBJ2-3; weak D call: TRBD1 (5 bases). The germline CDR1 and CDR2 sequences are SGHTA and FQGNSA. The length of the CDR3 is 15 residues. The germline V and J ends were trimmed by 0 bases and 1 base, with 8 bases remaining between them. The DNA of the CDR3 is TGTGCCAGCAGCTTAGCGGAAGGGGGCACAGATACGCAGTATTTT. As protein: CASSLAEGGTDTQYF. The entire variable domain, with the rest obtained from reference TRBV7-2 and TRBJ2-3, is as follows: GAGVSQSPSNKVTEKGKDVELRCDPISGHTALYWYRQSLGQGLEFLIYFQGNSAPDKSGLPSDRFSAERTGGSVSTLTIQRTQQEDSAVYLCASSLAEGGTDTQYFGPGTRLTVL.

V gene TRBV5-4 combines with J gene TRBJ2-1; 7 positions match TRBD1. CDR1 and CDR2 (germline): SGHNT, YYREEE (reference sequence). V dropped 4 bases and J dropped 0; count of bases not matched to a gene: 10. This CDR3 contains 17 residues. The CDR3 region has the DNA TGTGCCAGCAGCAGAGACGGACAGGTGAGCTCCTACAATGAGCAGTTCTTC. Amino acid sequence: CASSRDGQVSSYNEQFF.

Of note for this clone: Other DNA variants within this sample encode the same CDR3. This sequence joins TRBV30 and TRBJ1-6; tentative D call: TRBD1 (6 bases). Trimming took 0 bases from V and 9 from J, leaving 15 bases between them. This CDR3 spans 15 amino acids. Germline CDR1 and CDR2: GTSNPN and SVGIG (reference sequence). CDR3 amino acids: CAWSVGGPGGSPLHF. In DNA, the CDR3 is TGTGCCTGGAGTGTCGGGGGGCCGGGGGGTTCACCCCTCCACTTT.

The rearrangement joins TRBV18 to TRBJ1-2, with a possible D match to TRBD1 (5 bases). Trimming left V 3 bases short and J 1 base short, with 18 bases between. This CDR3 contains 17 residues. CDR1 KGHSH and CDR2 LQKENI come from the germline V gene. The CDR3 region is CASSPTGLYPLNYGYTF. In DNA, the CDR3 is TGTGCCAGCTCACCTACAGGATTATACCCTCTTAACTATGGCTACACCTTC. Complete variable domain (other parts from reference TRBV18 and TRBJ1-2): NAGVMQNPRHLVRRRGQEARLRCSPMKGHSHVYWYRQLPEEGLKFMVYLQKENIIDESGMPKERFSAEFPKEGPSILRIQQVVRGDSAAYFCASSPTGLYPLNYGYTFGSGTRLTVV.

This rearrangement joins TRBV28 to TRBJ2-7, with 10 bases fitting TRBD2. Germline CDR1 reads MDHEN; CDR2 reads SYDVKM. The CDR3 consists of 15 residues. V was clipped by 6 bases and J by 4 bases; unmatched bases: 9. CDR3 region: CASRRTSGARYEQYF. CDR3 coding DNA: TGTGCCAGCAGAAGGACTAGCGGAGCTCGGTACGAGCAGTACTTC.

CDR3 residues: CASSPGAGGNNEQFF. The CDR3 bases are TGTGCCAGCTCACCAGGGGCAGGGGGAAACAATGAGCAGTTCTTC. This sequence joins TRBV18 and TRBJ2-1, with 7 nucleotides matching TRBD1. This CDR3 has 15 amino acids. Trimming removed 2 bases from V and 5 bases from J; junction bases left unmatched: 6. The germline CDR1 and CDR2 sequences are KGHSH and LQKENI.

The chain recombines TRBV28 with TRBJ2-7; 9 nucleotides line up with TRBD1. J lost 4 bases, V lost 4 bases, and 5 bases had no gene match. Germline loops: CDR1 MDHEN, CDR2 SYDVKM. This CDR3 contains 14 residues. CDR3 sequence (DNA): TGTGCCAGCAGTTCCACAGGGGGCGCGTACGAGCAGTACTTC. As protein: CASSSTGGAYEQYF.

To note about this clone: This sample also contains other DNA sequences that code for the same CDR3. The CDR3 sequence is CASSLRTAQETQYF. Here the CDR3 DNA reads TGTGCCAGCAGCTTGCGAACAGCCCAAGAGACCCAGTACTTC. This rearrangement joins TRBV7-2 to TRBJ2-5; no reliable D call. The V gene's germline CDR1 is SGHTA and CDR2 FQGNSA. This CDR3 contains 14 residues. Between the trimmed V and J ends, which lost 3 bases and 1 base, there was a span of 9 bases.

This clone was seen once. This sequence joins TRBV6-5 and TRBJ2-1; 7 nucleotides match TRBD2. After removal of 2 bases from V and 4 bases from J, the junction contained 5 bases not matched to a gene. Germline-derived CDR1 and CDR2 are MNHEY and SVGAGI. The CDR3 has 15 residues. CDR3 sequence: CASSYAASGYNEQFF. DNA of the CDR3: TGTGCCAGCAGTTACGCGGCTAGCGGTTACAATGAGCAGTTCTTC.

The chain carries TRBV2 and TRBJ2-2; the D gene is possibly TRBD1 (6 bases). V gave up 6 bases and J gave up 7 bases, with 12 bases separating them. This CDR3 is 13 amino acids long. CDR1 is SNHLY, CDR2 FYNNEI, per germline. CDR3 sequence: CASSNRDGGELFF. The CDR3 DNA follows: TGTGCCAGCAGCAACAGGGATGGCGGGGAGCTGTTTTTT.

The chain links TRBV7-3 to TRBJ2-3; 9 bases are a match to TRBD2. Germline V CDR1 and CDR2: SGHTA, FQGTGA. The CDR3 extends over 15 amino acids. Unmatched junction bases numbered 2, after V lost 1 base and J lost 3 bases. The CDR3 loop reads CASSLRSGGTDTQYF. CDR3 DNA sequence: TGTGCCAGCAGCTTAAGGAGCGGGGGGACAGATACGCAGTATTTT.

The table lists this clone with a few counts. The chain recombines TRBV4-1 with TRBJ1-2, with D possibly being TRBD1 (5 bases). Germline CDR1 and CDR2: MGHRA and YSYEKL. V gave up 3 bases and J gave up 1 base, with 12 bases separating them. This CDR3 has 15 amino acids. CDR3 sequence: CASSHPVGGNYGYTF. The CDR3 bases are TGCGCCAGCAGCCATCCCGTGGGGGGTAACTATGGCTACACCTTC.

This sequence joins TRBV19 and TRBJ1-6, with D tentatively TRBD1 (5 bases). The V end was cut by 1 base, the J end by 8 bases, with 15 bases between. The CDR3 is made up of 16 amino acids. Germline CDR1 LNHDA, CDR2 SQIVND (reference sequence). The CDR3 reads CASSIGGAALYSPLHF. The CDR3, as DNA: TGTGCCAGTAGTATAGGCGGGGCGGCATTATATTCACCCCTCCACTTT.

The rearrangement links TRBV6-5 to TRBJ1-1, with 9 bases fitting TRBD1. Germline loops: CDR1 MNHEY, CDR2 SVGAGI. The J segment lost 4 bases and the V segment lost 6 bases, leaving 6 bases of the junction unmatched. The CDR3 runs to 14 residues. CDR3 bases: TGTGCCAGCAGACGGGACAGGGCCTCCACTGAAGCTTTCTTT. Protein sequence: CASRRDRASTEAFF.

The chain has TRBV10-3 and TRBJ2-7; TRBD2 matches 8 bases. This CDR3 spans 12 amino acids. Germline lookup yields CDR1 ENHRY and CDR2 SYGVKD. Unmatched junction bases numbered 2, after V lost 6 bases and J lost 4 bases. The CDR3 bases are TGTGCCATCAGCCGGGGGGGGTACGAGCAGTACTTC. Protein sequence: CAISRGGYEQYF.

The V call is TRBV7-9, the J call TRBJ2-7; D not resolved. There are 14 residues in the CDR3. The germline CDR1 and CDR2 sequences are SEHNR and FQNEAQ (reference sequence). V gave up 1 base and J gave up 2 bases, with 9 bases separating them. The CDR3 DNA is TGTGCCAGCAGCTTAGGTGGCGGCGCCTACGAGCAGTACTTC. It codes for CASSLGGGAYEQYF.

This rearrangement joins TRBV7-8 to TRBJ1-4; D uncertain. The CDR3 sequence is 13 residues long. CDR1 is SGHVS and CDR2 is FQNEAQ in the germline V gene. Trimming took off 1 base at V and 8 bases at J, with 8 bases between the two ends. The CDR3 coding sequence is TGTGCCAGCAGCTTAGGGTCTGGGGAAAAACTGTTTTTT. Encoded protein: CASSLGSGEKLFF.

This clone is a singleton in its sample. The V gene is TRBV7-2, the J gene TRBJ2-5, with D perhaps assigned TRBD1 or TRBD2 (6 bases each). Per the germline V gene, CDR1 is SGHTA and CDR2 is FQGNSA. The CDR3 covers 16 residues. V lost 2 bases, J lost 4 bases, and 17 bases lay in between. CDR3 in amino acids: CASSLTFSGGSETQYF. Written as DNA, the CDR3 is TGTGCCAGCAGCTTAACGTTTTCCGGGGGCTCAGAGACCCAGTACTTC.